This T cell receptor (beta chain) comes out of a study of identical twins. Germline V gene sequence: CDR1 SGHVS, CDR2 FNYEAQ. The CDR3 is made up of 19 amino acids. V was pared by 3 bases and J by 4 bases, with 15 bases of the junction left unmatched. Template switching supplied a universal primer site; unique molecular identifiers were carried on the cDNA. MiXCR was run by TCRdb on the 5' RACE reads, yielding one entry per CDR3 protein. The sample lists fewer than 450,000 distinct CDR3 sequences, 7% to 9.5% seen once, with more than 8% in the top ten. The source of this sequence is a woman between 50 and 59 years old in good health. The genes are TRBV7-6 and TRBJ2-3; 11 positions match TRBD2. The sequenced material came from naive T cells sorted from blood. The CDR3 reads CASSFPVGTSGKVADTQYF. Written as DNA, the CDR3 is TGTGCCAGCAGCTTCCCCGTGGGGACTAGCGGAAAAGTTGCAGATACGCAGTATTTT.